This is a list of T cell receptor beta chains from one sample in a study of cytomegalovirus exposure and HLA in healthy donors. TCRdb's table, derived via immunoSEQ multiplex PCR, lists solely in-frame clones and lacks some. Among 150,000 to 200,000 clones listed, about 80% were seen once. The material sequenced was PBMCs. Every receptor here comes from a man aged 25 to 40 in good health and CMV-seronegative. CDR3s include the opening cysteine and the closing phenylalanine or tryptophan. The D gene is left open where the match is weak. Not every row has a clone size; where given, it reads once, few, many or a size class.

DNA: TGTGCCAGCAGCCCCGGGAACAATAATTCACCCCTCCACTTT
CDR3: CASSPGNNNSPLHF
size: once
D: NA
J: TRBJ1-6
V: TRBV7-9
length: 14

DNA: TGTGCCAGCAGCCCTCCAGGGGTTTACACTGAAGCTTTCTTT
CDR3: CASSPPGVYTEAFF
size: NA
D: NA
J: TRBJ1-1
V: TRBV7-9
length: 14

DNA: TGTGCCAGCAGTGGAGGACAGGTACCCCTCCGCGGGGAGCTGTTTTTT
CDR3: CASSGGQVPLRGELFF
size: few
D: TRBD1
J: TRBJ2-2
V: TRBV6-1
length: 16

DNA: TGTGCCAGCAGTTTATTCCCGGGACAGCTTAATCAGCCCCAGCATTTT
CDR3: CASSLFPGQLNQPQHF
size: NA
D: TRBD1
J: TRBJ1-5
V: TRBV27
length: 16

DNA: TGCGCCAGCAGCTTGGCTCGGACAGACAATGAGCAGTTCTTC
CDR3: CASSLARTDNEQFF
size: NA
D: NA
J: TRBJ2-1
V: TRBV5-1
length: 14

DNA: TGTGCCAGCAGTCACGGACTATCCTACGAGCAGTACTTC
CDR3: CASSHGLSYEQYF
size: NA
D: NA
J: TRBJ2-7
V: TRBV6-6
length: 13

DNA: TGTGCCAGCAGCCGCCGAAGCGGGGGCGGGGAGCTGTTTTTT
CDR3: CASSRRSGGGELFF
size: once
D: TRBD2
J: TRBJ2-2
V: TRBV6-6
length: 14

DNA: TGCGCCAGCAGCTTGGGGGGCGTTAAGGAGACCCAGTACTTC
CDR3: CASSLGGVKETQYF
size: NA
D: NA
J: TRBJ2-5
V: TRBV5-1
length: 14

DNA: TGTGCCAGCCGAGCGGGAGTCTCCTCAGATACGCAGTATTTT
CDR3: CASRAGVSSDTQYF
size: NA
D: TRBD2
J: TRBJ2-3
V: TRBV2
length: 14

DNA: TGTGCCAGCAGCTTAGCCCACGGGGGGCCCCAGCATTTT
CDR3: CASSLAHGGPQHF
size: NA
D: NA
J: TRBJ1-5
V: TRBV7-9
length: 13

DNA: TGTGCCAGCAGCTTAGTGGCAACGAACACTGAAGCTTTCTTT
CDR3: CASSLVATNTEAFF
size: NA
D: NA
J: TRBJ1-1
V: TRBV7-9
length: 14

DNA: TGTGCCAGCAGCCGCGACGGACAGGGTGACTACGAGCGGTACTTC
CDR3: CASSRDGQGDYERYF
size: NA
D: TRBD1
J: TRBJ2-7
V: TRBV5-6
length: 15

DNA: TGTGCCAGCAGCAGGACAGAGCTGAATGAAGCTTTCTTT
CDR3: CASSRTELNEAFF
size: once
D: NA
J: TRBJ1-1
V: TRBV7-9
length: 13

DNA: TGTGCCAGCAGTTCGACCGGGACTAGCGGAATCTACGAGCAGTACTTC
CDR3: CASSSTGTSGIYEQYF
size: few
D: TRBD2
J: TRBJ2-7
V: TRBV28
length: 16

DNA: TGCGCCAGCAGCTTGGACCCACCGGGACAGGGCTCTGGAAACACCATATATTTT
CDR3: CASSLDPPGQGSGNTIYF
size: NA
D: TRBD1
J: TRBJ1-3
V: TRBV5-1
length: 18

DNA: TGTGCCAGCAGCGGACGTCCCGGGACAGGGTACGAGCAGTACTTC
CDR3: CASSGRPGTGYEQYF
size: NA
D: TRBD1
J: TRBJ2-7
V: TRBV7-6
length: 15

DNA: TGCGCCAGCAGCGTTAATATAGACACTGAAGCTTTCTTT
CDR3: CASSVNIDTEAFF
size: NA
D: NA
J: TRBJ1-1
V: TRBV5-1
length: 13

DNA: TGTGCCAGCAGTCTCTACCCGGGGACTAGCGGGAGGATGAACACCGGGGAGCTGTTTTTT
CDR3: CASSLYPGTSGRMNTGELFF
size: once
D: TRBD2
J: TRBJ2-2
V: TRBV27
length: 20

DNA: TGTGCCAGCAGTTTATTAGCGGGAGGGTTGGAGACCCAGTACTTC
CDR3: CASSLLAGGLETQYF
size: NA
D: TRBD2
J: TRBJ2-5
V: TRBV28
length: 15

DNA: TGTGCCAGTAGTGAAGCGGGCATCTTCGGGTCCTACAATGAGCAGTTCTTC
CDR3: CASSEAGIFGSYNEQFF
size: once
D: NA
J: TRBJ2-1
V: TRBV19
length: 17

DNA: TGTGCCAGCACTCCTTCCCCGGGACAATTAATCACAGATACGCAGTATTTT
CDR3: CASTPSPGQLITDTQYF
size: NA
D: NA
J: TRBJ2-3
V: TRBV2
length: 17

DNA: TGCGCCAGCAGTTACAGGGGGGGGAGGGCTTTGAACACTGAAGCTTTCTTT
CDR3: CASSYRGGRALNTEAFF
size: NA
D: TRBD1
J: TRBJ1-1
V: TRBV23-1
length: 17

DNA: TGTGCCAGCAGTTTAGAACTAATGGGAGGCAATCAGCCCCAGCATTTT
CDR3: CASSLELMGGNQPQHF
size: NA
D: NA
J: TRBJ1-5
V: TRBV28
length: 16

DNA: TGTGCCAGCATTGGACAGATGAACACCGGGGAGCTGTTTTTT
CDR3: CASIGQMNTGELFF
size: few
D: NA
J: TRBJ2-2
V: TRBV2
length: 14

DNA: TGTGCCAGCAGAGGGACTAGTGTGGAGGCAGATACGCAGTATTTT
CDR3: CASRGTSVEADTQYF
size: once
D: TRBD2
J: TRBJ2-3
V: TRBV6-6
length: 15

DNA: TGCGCCAGCAGCTCGTCTCGGGGCACAGATACGCAGTATTTT
CDR3: CASSSSRGTDTQYF
size: NA
D: NA
J: TRBJ2-3
V: TRBV5-1
length: 14

DNA: TGTGCCAGCAGCCCAGACAGGGACTATGGCTACACCTTC
CDR3: CASSPDRDYGYTF
size: NA
D: TRBD1
J: TRBJ1-2
V: TRBV7-2
length: 13

DNA: TGTGCCACCCGGATTACAGGGACGAGTTCACCCCTCCACTTT
CDR3: CATRITGTSSPLHF
size: NA
D: NA
J: TRBJ1-6
V: TRBV25-1
length: 14

DNA: TGTGCCTGGAGTGTAAAGGGGCCCCACGAGCAGTACTTC
CDR3: CAWSVKGPHEQYF
size: NA
D: NA
J: TRBJ2-7
V: TRBV30
length: 13

DNA: TGTGCCATGAGAAACCGGGACAACTACGAGCAGTACTTC
CDR3: CAMRNRDNYEQYF
size: NA
D: NA
J: TRBJ2-7
V: TRBV10-3
length: 13